The entry that follows covers one T cell receptor (beta chain) sequence. The data stem from a study of blood T cell repertoires in COVID-19. Study-level information: Samples taken during acute and convalescent COVID-19 were collected in the United States, Italy and Spain. T cells, B-cell-depleted T cells, or PBMCs provided the cDNA or gDNA that served as material.

V trimming: 2 bases; J trimming: 2 bases; junction bases outside the gene matches: 1. This CDR3 has 14 amino acids. Germline V gene data show CDR1 as MNHEY and CDR2 as SMNVEV (reference sequence). How the authors handled the data: The assay estimated nucleated cells by amplifying reference gene primers. Libraries were prepared by immunoSEQ multiplex PCR; TCRdb keeps only in-frame clonotypes and omits some of them. The V and J calls and clone size come from that table; D and trimming were worked out from the DNA. The table includes tens of thousands of clones, roughly 82% detected once. Sequenced sample: peripheral blood. The J gene is TRBJ1-2, the V gene TRBV27; 8 bases agree with TRBD1. The sequence was collected from a human donor in a cohort sampled during active COVID-19. In DNA, the CDR3 is TGTGCCAGCAGTTTACAGGGGGCGAACTATGGCTACACCTTC. Translated, it gives CASSLQGANYGYTF.